This T cell receptor beta chain was sequenced in a study of identical twins. The study's findings and limits: There was an excess of low generation probability in the out-of-frame alpha sequences that twins shared.

J lost 7 bases, V lost 0 bases, and 11 bases had no gene match. Looked up from germline, CDR1 is SQVTM and CDR2 is ANQGSEA. The CDR3 is 15 amino acids. TCRdb re-called the 5' RACE reads through MiXCR, storing one row per CDR3 protein. The data contain 1.5 million to 2 million distinct CDR3 sequences, 25% to 35% of them singletons. As concerns this clonotype: The antigen remains unidentified.

Sequences were obtained from cord blood. The clonotype was recovered from a newborn girl in good health. The chain employs TRBV29-1 and TRBJ2-7; 8 bases are a match to TRBD2. In DNA form, the CDR3 reads TGCAGCGTTGAAGAAACGGGAGGGTCCCACAATGAGCAGTACTTC. It specifies CSVEETGGSHNEQYF.